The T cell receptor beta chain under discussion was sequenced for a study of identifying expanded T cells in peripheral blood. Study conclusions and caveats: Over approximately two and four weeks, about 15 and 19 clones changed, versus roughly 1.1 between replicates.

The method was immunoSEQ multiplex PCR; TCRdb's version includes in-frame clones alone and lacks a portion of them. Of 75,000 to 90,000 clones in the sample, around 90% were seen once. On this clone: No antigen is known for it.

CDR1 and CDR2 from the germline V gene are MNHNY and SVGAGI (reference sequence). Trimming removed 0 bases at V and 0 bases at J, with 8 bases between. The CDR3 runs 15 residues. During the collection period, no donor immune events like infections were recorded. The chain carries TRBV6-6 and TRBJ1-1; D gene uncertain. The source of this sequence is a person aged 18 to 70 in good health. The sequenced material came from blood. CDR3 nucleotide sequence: TGTGCCAGCAGTTACTCTAGGGATTTGAACACTGAAGCTTTCTTT. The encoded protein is CASSYSRDLNTEAFF.